This T cell receptor (beta chain) was found in a study of blood T cell repertoires in COVID-19. Study details: Samples came from the United States, Italy and Spain, spanning acute and convalescent COVID-19.

Method: immunoSEQ multiplex PCR; TCRdb's copy keeps in-frame clones and lacks some. The data hold over 450,000 clones, with roughly nine tenths observed a single time. This CDR3 region has 13 residues. Trimming left V 1 base short and J 8 bases short, with 11 bases between. From germline, CDR1 is LNHDA and CDR2 SQIVND (reference sequence). What was sequenced was peripheral blood. The chain links TRBV19 to TRBJ1-2; D remains ambiguous. The source is a woman in her 50s with COVID-19, enrolled during active disease. CDR3 coding DNA: TGTGCCAGTAGTATAGTATCGGGGTTAGGCTACACCTTC. Translating it yields CASSIVSGLGYTF.